This T cell receptor (beta chain) derives from a study of blood T cell repertoires in COVID-19. Across the whole study: COVID-19 samples, acute and convalescent, were from the United States, Italy and Spain. PBMCs, B-cell-depleted T cells, or T cells were the source of the cDNA or gDNA that made up the material.

Authors' analysis steps: Counts of nucleated cells, estimated from reference gene primer amplification, were obtained. Generated by immunoSEQ multiplex PCR, the TCRdb table keeps only in-frame clones and is missing some. The V and J calls and clone size were taken over from that table, and D and trimming were inferred from the DNA. The repertoire includes approximately 88,000 clones, over 80% of them detected once, and less than 5% sits in the top ten. Sequencing used peripheral blood. The sequence derives from a woman in her forties or fifties in a cohort sampled during active COVID-19.

CDR3 nucleotide sequence: TGCGCCAGCAGCCTAGAACAGGGGGCAGGCGAGCAGTTCTTC. Its translation: CASSLEQGAGEQFF. J is TRBJ2-1 and V is TRBV10-1, with 9 bases aligning to TRBD1. The J segment lost 10 bases and the V segment lost 6 bases, leaving 10 bases of the junction unmatched. This CDR3 has 14 amino acids. Germline values: CDR1 WNHNN, CDR2 SYGVQD (reference sequence).